This T cell receptor beta chain was captured by sequencing in a study of cytomegalovirus exposure and HLA in healthy donors. Germline-derived CDR1 and CDR2 are SGHRS and YFSETQ. This CDR3 has 14 amino acids. V lost 2 bases, J lost 5 bases, and 13 bases lay in between. PCR employed 60 Vbeta and 13 Jbeta primers. Only in-frame clones appear in the TCRdb table, and some are missing; sequencing was by immunoSEQ multiplex PCR. The top ten clones hold 6.5% of a sample with around 130,000 clones, 66% of them seen once. J is TRBJ2-5 and V is TRBV5-1, with D possibly being TRBD2 (7 bases). This clonotype originated in a woman between 55 and 75 years old in good health and CMV-seronegative. Sequenced material: PBMCs. The CDR3 reads CASSFQGGGETQYF. In DNA form, the CDR3 reads TGCGCCAGCAGCTTCCAAGGGGGAGGGGAGACCCAGTACTTC.